This TCR beta chain was identified during a study of blood T cell repertoires in COVID-19. In the original processing: Amplification from reference gene primers served as the basis for estimated nucleated cell counts. This table comes from immunoSEQ multiplex PCR, and its TCRdb copy is limited to in-frame clones, with some not included. The V and J calls and clone size are taken from that table; D and trimming were inferred from the DNA. The profile covers about 59,000 clones, with roughly 80% appearing a single time and 10% to 15% taken by the ten largest. This CDR3 has 12 residues. CDR1 is SGHAT, CDR2 FQNNGV, per germline. With 3 bases removed from V and 5 bases from J, the gap between germline ends came to 5 bases.

The V and J genes are TRBV11-2 and TRBJ2-1, with D hard to call. The clonotype was recovered from a man of 80 years or more with acute or convalescent COVID-19. The source material was peripheral blood. The CDR3 coding sequence is TGTGCCAGCAGCTTTAATCACAATGAGCAGTTCTTC. Translated: CASSFNHNEQFF.